This is a list of T cell receptor beta chains from one sample in a study of liver allograft versus peripheral blood T cells. TCRdb independently ran MiXCR on the reads; one entry per CDR3 protein. The table shows fewer than 10,000 distinct CDR3 sequences, with less than 20% occurring only once. These receptors were collected from a human patient who had a liver transplant. The T cells may come from the graft donor. The CDR3 runs from the conserved cysteine through the conserved F or W. Fields, in order: V gene, J gene, CDR3 protein.

>TRBV28|TRBJ2-1
CASGLQSSYNEQFF
>TRBV18|TRBJ2-1
CASSPQTGAYNEQFF
>TRBV27|TRBJ2-1
CASSLRRDEQFF
>TRBV29-1|TRBJ1-2
CSVEVTRGANYGYTF
>TRBV10-3|TRBJ1-6
CAISELGAGSYNSPLHF
>TRBV12-3/TRBV12-4|TRBJ2-6
CASSSFGANVLTF
>TRBV28|TRBJ2-7
CASSLSGGTHEQYF
>TRBV28|TRBJ1-3
CASSSTWGVDGNTIYF
>TRBV6-1|TRBJ1-2
CASSKPDGIWGYTF
>TRBV20-1|TRBJ1-3
CSGRSSGNTIYF
>TRBV20-1|TRBJ2-1
CSARDLRTSGRGQFF
>TRBV19|TRBJ2-7
CASSLEQGTYEQYF
>TRBV7-9|TRBJ1-4
CASSLYRDGNEKLFF
>TRBV5-6|TRBJ1-5
CASSRFDREQPQHF
>TRBV6-1|TRBJ2-6
CASSAQRPMSGANVLTF
>TRBV30|TRBJ2-5
CAWSVRGGYETQYF
>TRBV19|TRBJ2-3
CASSSPGLAGVQYF
>TRBV19|TRBJ1-5
CASSKEVSTPQHF
>TRBV28|TRBJ1-2
CASSLGGEGRYGYTF
>TRBV6-5|TRBJ2-5
CASRRTSGAQETQYF
>TRBV30|TRBJ1-5
CAWSSPGGAGQPQHF
>TRBV30|TRBJ2-3
CAWSGIAGGPGDTQYF
>TRBV20-1|TRBJ1-5
CSASRRGYNQPQHF
>TRBV5-5|TRBJ1-2
CAGSSQGGRLQGVSGYTF
>TRBV28|TRBJ2-1
CASRPSYNEQFF
>TRBV13|TRBJ2-7
CASSSQKKGFGEQYF
>TRBV12-3/TRBV12-4|TRBJ1-2
CASSRGQAGYGYTF
>TRBV20-1|TRBJ2-6
CSASVRGARSGANVLTF
>TRBV28|TRBJ1-5
CASAAGGAGQPQHF
>TRBV30|TRBJ1-4
CAWSRDIKLNEKLFF
>TRBV20-1|TRBJ1-4
CSARDFTRGRDEKLFF
>TRBV28|TRBJ1-2
CASSTGDYGYTF
>TRBV19|TRBJ2-2
CASSTPPGLQTGELFF
>TRBV30|TRBJ1-2
CAWSTHQGSGYTF
>TRBV9|TRBJ2-5
CASSVGDGLAGGETQYF
>TRBV12-3/TRBV12-4|TRBJ2-1
CASSPVAGGEQFF
>TRBV6-5|TRBJ2-7
CASSYSALAGGPGYEQYF
>TRBV29-1|TRBJ1-1
CSVDGGKLGITEAFF
>TRBV30|TRBJ2-3
CAWSVGGITDTQYF
>TRBV28|TRBJ2-1
CASETEYNEQFF
>TRBV27|TRBJ1-6
CASSFGTAWAPLHF